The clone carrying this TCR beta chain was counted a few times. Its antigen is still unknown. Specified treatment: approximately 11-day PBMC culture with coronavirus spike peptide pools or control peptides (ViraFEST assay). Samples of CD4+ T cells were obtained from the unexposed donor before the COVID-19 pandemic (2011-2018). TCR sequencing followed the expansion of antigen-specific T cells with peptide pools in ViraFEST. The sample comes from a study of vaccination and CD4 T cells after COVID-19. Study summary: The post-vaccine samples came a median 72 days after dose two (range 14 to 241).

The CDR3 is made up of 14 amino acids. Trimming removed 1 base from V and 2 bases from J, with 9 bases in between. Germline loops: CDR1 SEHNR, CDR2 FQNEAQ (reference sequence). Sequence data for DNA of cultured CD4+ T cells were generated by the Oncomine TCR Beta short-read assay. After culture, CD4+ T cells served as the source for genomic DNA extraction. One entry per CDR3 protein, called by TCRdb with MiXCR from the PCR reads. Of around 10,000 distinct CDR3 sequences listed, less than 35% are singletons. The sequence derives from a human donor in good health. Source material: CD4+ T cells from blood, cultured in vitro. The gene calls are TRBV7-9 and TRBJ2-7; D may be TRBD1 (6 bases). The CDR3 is CASSLGTETYEQYF. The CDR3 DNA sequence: TGTGCCAGCAGCTTAGGGACAGAAACCTACGAGCAGTACTTC.